What follows is one TCR beta chain and its context. Its target is not known. J was trimmed by 6 bases and V by 7 bases; bases with no gene match: 3. The germline gives CDR1 SQVTM, CDR2 ANQGSEA. The length of the CDR3 is 11 residues. In the original processing: For the immunoSEQ data, sequences were junction-only without quality scores, so filtering differed. Profiling relied on immunoSEQ multiplex PCR, and the TCRdb table lists in-frame clones only, not all of them. V, J and clone size were drawn from that table, and D and trimming were deduced from the DNA. Of about 2.2 million clones listed, around 93% are singletons. Naive CD8 cells lacked CD45RO and underwent positive selection for CCR7, leaving out terminally differentiated effector memory CD45RA+ cells. This sample was included in a study of shared clonotypes between healthy human individuals. Study in general: Donors were two women and a few men aged 18 to 49.

Study-level results: Depth was large, yet rarefaction showed that sorted-subset sequencing was incomplete.

The J gene is TRBJ2-7, the V gene TRBV29-1, with TRBD1 matching 10 bases. Sequences were obtained from naive CD8+ T cells from PBMCs. The TCR sequence derives from a man between 18 and 29 years old in good health. Some clones in this sample may be carry-over from other donors' samples. The CDR3 DNA reads as TGCAGCGCCGGACAGGGGGTCGAGCAGTACTTC. It specifies CSAGQGVEQYF.